This T cell receptor beta chain stems from a study of T cell responses to AZD1222 COVID-19 vaccine. The table came from immunoSEQ multiplex PCR; TCRdb's copy has only in-frame clones and leaves some out. The data hold approximately 94,000 clones, with 88% observed a single time. Concerning this clone: Its specificity is not known.

The CDR3 loop spans 18 amino acids. Looked up from germline, CDR1 is SGHRS and CDR2 is YFSETQ. Trimming removed 3 bases from V and 1 base from J; junction bases left unmatched: 11. Study observations and caveats: Spike-specific TCR repertoires showed rising breadth and depth after two AZD1222 doses. Sampled repertoires all dated from after the peak T cell response.

This specimen was peripheral blood, taken on day 0 of AZD1222 vaccination. The receptor comes from an adult in good health. This chain joins TRBV5-1 and TRBJ2-3; TRBD2 aligns across 10 bases. The CDR3 nucleotides are TGCGCCAGCAGCTCCCGGGGAAGCCTAGCGGGGGGCACAGATACGCAGTATTTT. It encodes CASSSRGSLAGGTDTQYF. Full variable domain (remainder filled in from reference TRBV5-1 and TRBJ2-3): KAGVTQTPRYLIKTRGQQVTLSCSPISGHRSVSWYQQTPGQGLQFLFEYFSETQRNKGNFPGRFSGRQFSNSRSEMNVSTLELGDSALYLCASSSRGSLAGGTDTQYFGPGTRLTVL.